The rows below give T cell receptor beta chains drawn from one sample of a study of cytomegalovirus exposure and HLA in healthy donors. Assay: immunoSEQ multiplex PCR; the TCRdb copy retains only in-frame clones and omits some. In the table there are some 200,000 clones, 80% to 85% of which are singletons. The sequencing input was PBMCs. These TCRs come from a woman in her twenties or thirties in good health and CMV-seronegative. Both conserved end residues are part of each CDR3. Fields, in order: J gene, clone size, D gene, V gene, CDR3 DNA, CDR3 protein. D genes are given only for firm matches. Where a row states a size, it is once, few, many or the class of an expanded clone; other rows omit it.

J: TRBJ2-7
size: NA
D: NA
V: TRBV7-2
DNA: TGTGCCAGCAGCTTGGCAGCGCCAGTCTACGAGCAGTACTTC
CDR3: CASSLAAPVYEQYF

J: TRBJ2-7
size: NA
D: NA
V: TRBV5-4
DNA: TGTGCCAGCAGCTTGGCCGGAGGGTCCGGGGACGAGCAGTACTTC
CDR3: CASSLAGGSGDEQYF

J: TRBJ1-4
size: NA
D: TRBD1
V: TRBV28
DNA: TGTGCCAGCAGTCGGGCAGGGGGCGCTTGGGAAAAACTGTTTTTT
CDR3: CASSRAGGAWEKLFF

J: TRBJ2-7
size: NA
D: NA
V: TRBV28
DNA: TGTGCCAGCGCGTTCCTTGACGAGCAGTACTTC
CDR3: CASAFLDEQYF

J: TRBJ2-4
size: NA
D: NA
V: TRBV28
DNA: TGTGCCAGCAGTTTTGGGAAGACAGGAAAAAACATTCAGTACTTC
CDR3: CASSFGKTGKNIQYF

J: TRBJ1-3
size: NA
D: NA
V: TRBV20-1
DNA: TGCAGTGCTCCACTTGGAAACACCATATATTTT
CDR3: CSAPLGNTIYF

J: TRBJ2-3
size: NA
D: NA
V: TRBV4-1
DNA: TGCGCCAGCAGCCAAGGACTTATCCAGTATTTT
CDR3: CASSQGLIQYF

J: TRBJ1-5
size: once
D: TRBD1
V: TRBV15
DNA: TGTGCCACCAGCAACAACATCCAGGGGGCAGGCAATCAGCCCCAGCATTTT
CDR3: CATSNNIQGAGNQPQHF

J: TRBJ1-3
size: NA
D: TRBD1
V: TRBV6-5
DNA: TGTGCCAGCAGTTGGGGGACAGCTGGAAACACCATATATTTT
CDR3: CASSWGTAGNTIYF

J: TRBJ1-1
size: NA
D: NA
V: TRBV19
DNA: TGTGCCAGTAGTATAATCGGGGTTTCGGACACTGAAGCTTTCTTT
CDR3: CASSIIGVSDTEAFF

J: TRBJ2-5
size: NA
D: NA
V: TRBV30
DNA: TGTGCCTGGAAACCACAGGGTTATAAGCGGTGGGTCGGGGAGACCCAGTACTTC
CDR3: CAWKPQGYKRWVGETQYF

J: TRBJ2-6
size: NA
D: NA
V: TRBV27
DNA: TGTGCCAGCAGTTTACGCTCTGGGGCCAACGGCCTGACTTTC
CDR3: CASSLRSGANGLTF

J: TRBJ1-6
size: NA
D: NA
V: TRBV4-3
DNA: TGCGCCAGCAGCCAAGACAGGCAGGGGAATTCACCCCTCCACTTT
CDR3: CASSQDRQGNSPLHF

J: TRBJ2-7
size: NA
D: TRBD1
V: TRBV18
DNA: TGTGCCAGCTCACCACAGAAGAAGTGGACAGGGGACGAGCAGTACTTC
CDR3: CASSPQKKWTGDEQYF

J: TRBJ2-1
size: NA
D: TRBD2
V: TRBV7-9
DNA: TGTGCCAGCAGCCCAGGACTAGTTCAGTTCTTC
CDR3: CASSPGLVQFF

J: TRBJ2-7
size: few
D: NA
V: TRBV4-3
DNA: TGCGCCAGCAGCCAAGAAGTCAGGGGATGGGGCTACGAGCAGTACTTC
CDR3: CASSQEVRGWGYEQYF

J: TRBJ1-4
size: NA
D: NA
V: TRBV5-1
DNA: TGCGCCGGCAGCTTGTGGACGGGAGTAAGTAAGAACCTAACTAATGAAAAACTGTTTTTT
CDR3: CAGSLWTGVSKNLTNEKLFF

J: TRBJ2-6
size: few
D: NA
V: TRBV4-3
DNA: TGCGCCAGCAGCCCCCTATCTGGGGCCAACGTCCTGACTTTC
CDR3: CASSPLSGANVLTF

J: TRBJ1-1
size: NA
D: NA
V: TRBV5-1
DNA: TGCGCCAGCAGCCCGGAAGGACAGCTTAACACTGAAGCTTTCTTT
CDR3: CASSPEGQLNTEAFF

J: TRBJ2-3
size: few
D: NA
V: TRBV11-2
DNA: TGTGCCAGCAGCTTAGTGTCGCGACTAGGAAAGTCAGATACGCAGTATTTT
CDR3: CASSLVSRLGKSDTQYF

J: TRBJ1-5
size: NA
D: NA
V: TRBV5-6
DNA: TGTGCCAGCAGCTTGGCTCAGGGTAGAGTACAGCCCCAGCATTTT
CDR3: CASSLAQGRVQPQHF

J: TRBJ1-1
size: NA
D: NA
V: TRBV5-1
DNA: TGCGCCAGCAGTCCGTTTTCTTCGTCGAACACTGAAGCTTTCTTT
CDR3: CASSPFSSSNTEAFF

J: TRBJ2-5
size: NA
D: NA
V: TRBV7-3
DNA: TGTGCCAGCAGCTTAACGGGACTCCAAGAGACCCAGTACTTC
CDR3: CASSLTGLQETQYF

J: TRBJ1-2
size: NA
D: TRBD1
V: TRBV7-9
DNA: TGTGCCAGCAGCTCAACGGGGACGGACAGGGGTAACTATGGCTACACCTTC
CDR3: CASSSTGTDRGNYGYTF

J: TRBJ2-7
size: NA
D: TRBD1
V: TRBV19
DNA: TGTGCCAGTAGTTCCCCGTCAGGGGGCGGGAATCGAGAGCAGTACTTC
CDR3: CASSSPSGGGNREQYF

J: TRBJ2-5
size: once
D: TRBD1
V: TRBV4-1
DNA: TGCGCCAGCAGCCAAGACCCGACAGGGCAAGAGACCCAGTACTTC
CDR3: CASSQDPTGQETQYF

J: TRBJ2-1
size: NA
D: NA
V: TRBV5-6
DNA: TGTGCCAGCAGCATCGCCGGGACTTACAACAACGAGCAGTTCTTC
CDR3: CASSIAGTYNNEQFF

J: TRBJ1-4
size: NA
D: NA
V: TRBV19
DNA: TGTGCCAGTAGCAAAACAGGTTCTGCTAATGAAAAACTGTTTTTT
CDR3: CASSKTGSANEKLFF

J: TRBJ2-5
size: NA
D: NA
V: TRBV6-4
DNA: TGTGCCAGCAGTGTGGTCCCGCCCGAGGGAGCGGTCGAAGAGACCCAGTACTTC
CDR3: CASSVVPPEGAVEETQYF

J: TRBJ2-5
size: NA
D: TRBD2
V: TRBV29-1
DNA: TGCAGCGTTGACGCGACTAGCGGGAATCAGGGGGCCCAGTACTTC
CDR3: CSVDATSGNQGAQYF

J: TRBJ2-6
size: NA
D: TRBD1
V: TRBV7-6
DNA: TGTGCCAGCAGCTTAGCCCCAGGGGGCGTCTCCTCTGGGGCCAACGTCCTGACTTTC
CDR3: CASSLAPGGVSSGANVLTF

J: TRBJ2-3
size: NA
D: NA
V: TRBV15
DNA: TGTGCCACCAGCAGAGAAACTTGGGGGGGCGCAGATACGCAGTATTTT
CDR3: CATSRETWGGADTQYF

J: TRBJ1-2
size: NA
D: NA
V: TRBV11-2
DNA: TGTGCCAGCAGCTCGTCGCCGGGGGGTGGCTACACCTTC
CDR3: CASSSSPGGGYTF

J: TRBJ2-7
size: NA
D: TRBD1
V: TRBV5-1
DNA: TGCGCCAGCAGCGCCGGGACAGGGGGCTTCAGGGAGTACTTC
CDR3: CASSAGTGGFREYF

J: TRBJ2-6
size: NA
D: TRBD2
V: TRBV13
DNA: TGTGCCAGCAGCTTAGTTGAGGCGGGGGGGCCTGGGGCCAACGTCCTGACTTTC
CDR3: CASSLVEAGGPGANVLTF

J: TRBJ1-6
size: NA
D: TRBD1
V: TRBV19
DNA: TGTGCCACCGCCGACAGGGCCCAGTCACCCCTCCACTTT
CDR3: CATADRAQSPLHF

J: TRBJ2-3
size: NA
D: NA
V: TRBV27
DNA: TGTGCCAGGGAGGTCGATACGCAGTATTTT
CDR3: CAREVDTQYF

J: TRBJ2-2
size: NA
D: TRBD2
V: TRBV11-1
DNA: TGTGCCAGCGCAACTAGCGGGAGTAGCTGGGAGCTGTTTTTT
CDR3: CASATSGSSWELFF

J: TRBJ2-5
size: NA
D: TRBD2
V: TRBV4-2
DNA: TGTGCCAGCAGCCAAGAGCGGGGGGTCCAAGAGACCCAGTACTTC
CDR3: CASSQERGVQETQYF

J: TRBJ1-1
size: NA
D: NA
V: TRBV19
DNA: TGTGCCAGTAGTATATCGTCGGGGGGGCGCACTGAAGCTTTCTTT
CDR3: CASSISSGGRTEAFF

J: TRBJ1-1
size: once
D: TRBD1
V: TRBV7-9
DNA: TGTGCCAGCAGCTACAGGGGGCGGGAAGACACTGAAGCTTTCTTT
CDR3: CASSYRGREDTEAFF

J: TRBJ2-1
size: NA
D: TRBD2
V: TRBV28
DNA: TGTGCCAGCACCGCGACTAGCGGCGCCAACGAGCAGTTCTTC
CDR3: CASTATSGANEQFF

J: TRBJ2-7
size: NA
D: NA
V: TRBV9
DNA: TGTGCCAGCAGGTTTAAGGGCCGGGAATCCACCTACGAGCAGTACTTC
CDR3: CASRFKGRESTYEQYF

J: TRBJ1-6
size: once
D: TRBD1
V: TRBV27
DNA: TGTGCCAGCAGTACGACAGGGGGAAGCTCACCCCTCCACTTT
CDR3: CASSTTGGSSPLHF

J: TRBJ1-6
size: NA
D: NA
V: TRBV5-6
DNA: TGTGCCAGCAGCTTGCCAGGTTCACCCCTCCACTTT
CDR3: CASSLPGSPLHF

J: TRBJ2-3
size: NA
D: NA
V: TRBV18
DNA: TGTGCCAGCTCACCACTAGGCTGGGACTCAAGCACAGATACGCAGTATTTT
CDR3: CASSPLGWDSSTDTQYF

J: TRBJ2-1
size: NA
D: TRBD2
V: TRBV9
DNA: TGTGCCAGCAGCGTAGACGGGAGGAGCGGGGGGGAGCAGTTCTTC
CDR3: CASSVDGRSGGEQFF

J: TRBJ2-5
size: NA
D: TRBD2
V: TRBV2
DNA: TGTGCCAGCAGGGGACTAGCGGCCCGAGGGTCAGAGACCCAGTACTTC
CDR3: CASRGLAARGSETQYF